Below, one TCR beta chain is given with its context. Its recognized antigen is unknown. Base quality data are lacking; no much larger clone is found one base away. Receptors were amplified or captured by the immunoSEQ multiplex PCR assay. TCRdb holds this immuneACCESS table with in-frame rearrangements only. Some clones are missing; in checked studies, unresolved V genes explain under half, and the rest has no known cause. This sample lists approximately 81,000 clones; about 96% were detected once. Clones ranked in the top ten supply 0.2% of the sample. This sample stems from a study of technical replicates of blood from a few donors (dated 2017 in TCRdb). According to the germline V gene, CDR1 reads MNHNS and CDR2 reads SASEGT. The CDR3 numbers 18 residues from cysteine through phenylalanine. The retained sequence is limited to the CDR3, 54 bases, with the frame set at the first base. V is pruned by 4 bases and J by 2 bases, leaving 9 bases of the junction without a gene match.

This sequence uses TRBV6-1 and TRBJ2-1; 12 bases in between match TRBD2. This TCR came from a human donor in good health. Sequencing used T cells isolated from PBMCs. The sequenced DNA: TGTGCCAGCAGTGCAAAACCCCGGACTAGCGGGACCTACAATGAGCAGTTCTTC. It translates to CASSAKPRTSGTYNEQFF.